A selection of T cell receptor beta chains follows, all from one sample in a study of blood T cell repertoires in COVID-19. TCRdb keeps only in-frame clones here, not all; method: immunoSEQ multiplex PCR. The data contain more than 150,000 clones, roughly nine tenths of them seen just once; the ten biggest clones take up around 20%. The sequencing sample was made of peripheral blood. The source of these receptors is a man in his sixties or seventies with active or convalescent COVID-19. Each CDR3 is given with its conserved first and last residue. Fields, in order: clone size, D gene, V gene, J gene, CDR3 protein, CDR3 DNA. D genes are given only for firm matches. Clone size is stated in some rows and not others, as once, few, many or a class when expanded.

>.|.|TRBV7-2|TRBJ1-2
CASSLDGTGSGYTF
TGTGCCAGCAGCTTAGACGGCACCGGGTCAGGCTACACCTTC
>once|.|TRBV19|TRBJ1-1
CATGGIRGGTEAFF
TGTGCCACCGGTGGGATAAGGGGGGGCACTGAAGCTTTCTTT
>.|.|TRBV5-1|TRBJ1-2
CASSFSEVNYGYTF
TGCGCCAGCAGCTTTTCGGAGGTTAACTATGGCTACACCTTC
>.|.|TRBV9|TRBJ1-6
CASSVSQDYSPLHF
TGTGCCAGCAGCGTTTCACAGGACTACTCACCCCTCCACTTT
>.|.|TRBV7-3|TRBJ2-1
CASSLGRTEQFF
TGTGCCAGCAGCTTGGGCCGTACGGAGCAGTTCTTC
>.|TRBD1|TRBV30|TRBJ1-2
CAWSGTGKFGYTF
TGTGCCTGGAGTGGGACAGGGAAATTTGGCTACACCTTC
>.|.|TRBV19|TRBJ1-2
CASSIVPDSNYGYTF
TGTGCCAGTAGTATCGTTCCAGATTCTAACTATGGCTACACCTTC
>.|.|TRBV7-9|TRBJ2-1
CASRVGARLEQFF
TGTGCCAGCAGGGTGGGGGCGCGTTTAGAGCAGTTCTTC
>.|TRBD1|TRBV5-1|TRBJ2-2
CASGTGGPGELFF
TGCGCCAGCGGGACAGGGGGCCCCGGGGAGCTGTTTTTT
>once|TRBD1|TRBV24-1|TRBJ2-3
CATSDSRTGAKDTQYF
TGTGCCACCAGTGATTCGAGGACAGGGGCGAAAGATACGCAGTATTTT
>.|.|TRBV6-2/TRBV6-3|TRBJ1-6
CASSLGANSPLHF
TGTGCCAGCAGTCTGGGGGCGAATTCACCCCTCCACTTT
>.|.|TRBV3-1/TRBV3-2|TRBJ1-4
CASSPSDRFGREKLFF
TGTGCCAGCAGCCCAAGCGACAGGTTTGGTCGTGAAAAACTGTTTTTT
>.|.|TRBV18|TRBJ1-2
CASSGGSNYGYTF
TGTGCCAGCTCAGGGGGGTCTAACTATGGCTACACCTTC
>.|TRBD2|TRBV28|TRBJ2-1
CASRGGSGSSYNEQFF
TGTGCCAGCAGGGGGGGGAGTGGGAGCTCCTACAATGAGCAGTTCTTC
>.|.|TRBV27|TRBJ1-1
CASISRTEAFF
TGTGCCAGCATCTCGCGCACTGAAGCTTTCTTT
>.|.|TRBV7-9|TRBJ1-4
CASSLVQGPNEKLFF
TGTGCCAGCAGCTTAGTCCAGGGGCCTAATGAAAAACTGTTTTTT
>.|.|TRBV5-1|TRBJ2-4
CASSRAPLGPSLWDIQYF
TGCGCCAGCAGCCGAGCGCCCCTGGGGCCGAGCCTTTGGGACATTCAGTACTTC
>.|.|TRBV28|TRBJ2-1
CASSPPHLALPSYNEQFF
TGTGCCAGCAGTCCTCCCCATCTAGCGCTTCCCTCCTACAATGAGCAGTTCTTC
>.|.|TRBV7-9|TRBJ1-1
CASSLIVSWQGGTEAFF
TGTGCCAGCAGCTTAATTGTTTCTTGGCAGGGAGGGACTGAAGCTTTCTTT
>few|.|TRBV19|TRBJ1-2
CASSPRQAISNYGYTF
TGTGCCAGTAGTCCGAGACAAGCCATTTCTAACTATGGCTACACCTTC
>.|TRBD1|TRBV7-2|TRBJ1-5
CASSLYGQVRDQPQHF
TGTGCCAGCAGCTTATACGGACAGGTGAGGGATCAGCCCCAGCATTTT
>.|TRBD1|TRBV19|TRBJ1-6
CASSRGQLPYNSPLHF
TGTGCCAGTAGTAGGGGACAGCTTCCCTATAATTCACCCCTCCACTTT